A selection of T cell receptor beta chains follows, all from one sample in a study of Graves' ophthalmopathy and Graves' hyperthyroidism. TCRdb passed the multiplex PCR reads through MiXCR, listing each CDR3 protein once. Here the sample spans tens of thousands of distinct CDR3 sequences, 50% being singletons. Sequencing was performed on peripheral blood. These TCRs come from an adult woman with stable Graves' hyperthyroidism. Both conserved end residues are trimmed from each CDR3.

V,J,CDR3
TRBV15,TRBJ2-2,ATSRSAGTTNTGELF
TRBV7-2,TRBJ1-1,ASSPGLRNTEAF
TRBV7-2,TRBJ2-7,ASSSGLGRYSYEQY
TRBV2,TRBJ2-7,ASSVAGSCEQY
TRBV6-6,TRBJ2-5,ASRLGQETQY
TRBV2,TRBJ2-7,ASSPGLAREQY
TRBV5-1,TRBJ2-2,ASSLEGDAGELF
TRBV7-3,TRBJ1-5,ASSPAGTNQPQH
TRBV29-1,TRBJ2-7,SVELGGDEQY
TRBV2,TRBJ2-2,ATWSGELF
TRBV2,TRBJ2-7,ASRGPLAGISYEQY
TRBV9,TRBJ2-7,ASSETGREQY
TRBV7-9,TRBJ2-2,ARSPFGGSAGELF
TRBV7-2,TRBJ2-2,ASTKNGAGHTGELF
TRBV20-1,TRBJ1-2,SAIPDNYGYT
TRBV5-1,TRBJ1-1,ASSLGRQGGGTEAF
TRBV30,TRBJ1-1,AWCRDRNTEAF
TRBV5-1,TRBJ2-7,ASSLGWLGGSSYEQY
TRBV2,TRBJ2-5,ASSEGPSGRGQETQY
TRBV11-2,TRBJ2-5,ASSLSGRPQETQY
TRBV4-1,TRBJ1-2,ASSQDQGTGGAAGYT
TRBV10-3,TRBJ1-3,AISGGADTIY
TRBV7-6,TRBJ1-1,ASSFGRNTEAF
TRBV9,TRBJ1-6,ASSVGQGPSPLH
TRBV7-9,TRBJ1-2,ASSTQGHNYGYT
TRBV2,TRBJ2-2,ASSVGPSVLF
TRBV29-1,TRBJ2-7,SVEGTGAEQY
TRBV20-1,TRBJ2-7,SALTSGGREQY
TRBV7-2,TRBJ1-1,ASSLGGRGGEAF
TRBV6-2/TRBV6-3,TRBJ1-5,ASRSGQVGFVYSNQPQH
TRBV25-1,TRBJ1-2,ASWGQGYT
TRBV20-1,TRBJ1-4,SARRIENEKLF
TRBV10-3,TRBJ2-2,AISSTSGNTGELF
TRBV29-1,TRBJ2-2,SVEDKSGWTGELF
TRBV5-1,TRBJ2-7,ASSLGPVGSYEQY
TRBV5-4,TRBJ2-7,ASSLGGGANEQY
TRBV29-1,TRBJ1-1,SVAAGQGPGEAF
TRBV29-1,TRBJ2-5,SVSGTGGGETQY
TRBV7-8,TRBJ1-2,ASRRDRLYGYT